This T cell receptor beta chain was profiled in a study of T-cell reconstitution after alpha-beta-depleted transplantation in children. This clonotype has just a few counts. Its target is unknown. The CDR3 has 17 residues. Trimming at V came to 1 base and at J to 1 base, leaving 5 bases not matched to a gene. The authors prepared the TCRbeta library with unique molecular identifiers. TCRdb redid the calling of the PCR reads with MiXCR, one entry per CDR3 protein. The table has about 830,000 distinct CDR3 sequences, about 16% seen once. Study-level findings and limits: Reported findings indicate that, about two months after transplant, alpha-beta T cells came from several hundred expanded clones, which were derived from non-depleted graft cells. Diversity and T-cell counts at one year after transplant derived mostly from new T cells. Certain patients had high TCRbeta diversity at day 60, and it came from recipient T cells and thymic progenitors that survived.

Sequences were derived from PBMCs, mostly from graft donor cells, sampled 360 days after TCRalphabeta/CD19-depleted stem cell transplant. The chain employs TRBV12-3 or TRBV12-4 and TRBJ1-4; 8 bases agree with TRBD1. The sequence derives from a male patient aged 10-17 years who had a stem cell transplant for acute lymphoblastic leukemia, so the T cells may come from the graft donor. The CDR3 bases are TGTGCCAGCAGTTTAGAACGGACAGGGAAAACTAATGAAAAACTGTTTTTT. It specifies CASSLERTGKTNEKLFF.